This section outlines one T cell receptor (beta chain) sequence together with its context. The antigen remains unidentified. Sequenced by immunoSEQ multiplex PCR; TCRdb stores in-frame clones only, minus some. The sample lists about 2 million clones; about 95% were seen once. This sample was included in a study of shared clonotypes between healthy human individuals. Points from the study as a whole: Investigators expected sequencing depth to affect clonotype sharing among donors. It was the non-shared clonotypes that had lower generation probabilities than clonotypes shared by all four donors.

CD45RO-negative cells were positively selected for CCR7, leaving out terminally differentiated effector memory CD45RA+ cells. Those who donated were healthy HIV-negative adults, with no recent acute infections or vaccinations reported. All participating donors were Caucasian adults from Nashville, Tennessee. The CDR3 has 15 amino acids. V lost 4 bases, J lost 2 bases, and 14 bases lay in between. Germline CDR1 and CDR2: SEHNR and FQNEAQ (reference sequence). This TCR was recovered from a man aged 18 to 29 in good health. This chain connects TRBV7-9 to TRBJ2-5; TRBD2 is a possible D gene (6 bases). Sequencing was done on a sample of naive CD8+ T cells sorted from blood. The CDR3 is CASSSWIGGQETQYF. The CDR3 nucleotides are TGTGCCAGCAGCTCCTGGATCGGGGGACAAGAGACCCAGTACTTC.